This TCR beta chain was sequenced during a study of T cells after yellow fever vaccination. Study details: SMART-Seq v4 Ultra Low Input handled preparation of low-cell-number fractions.

TCRdb recomputed calls from the 5' RACE reads with MiXCR, one row per CDR3 protein. Found here are about 170,000 distinct CDR3 sequences, more than 9.5% of them singletons; the top ten hold less than 40%. This CDR3 comprises 13 residues. The germline CDR1 and CDR2 sequences are ENHRY and SYGVKD. With 2 bases removed from V and 0 bases from J, the gap between germline ends came to 5 bases. Sequenced here: CD8+ T cells sorted from PBMCs, sampled 15 days after the yellow fever booster vaccination. The clonotype originates from a man younger than 35 who received the YFV17D yellow fever vaccine. The chain couples TRBV10-3 to TRBJ2-7; no clear D. This CDR3 reads CAISEGSSYEQYF. The CDR3 bases are TGTGCCATCAGTGAGGGGTCCTCCTACGAGCAGTACTTC.